This T cell receptor (beta chain) stems from a study of Ad26.COV2.S vaccination and SARS-CoV-2 variants. Study summary: Ad26.COV2.S given intramuscularly, once or twice 56 days apart.

Noted treatment: about 20 received Ad26.COV2.S at low or high dose, single or two shots; five or six received placebo; per-sample allocation not given. Sampling took place 63 days after the first vaccine or placebo injection. In the vaccine, an Ad26 vector expressed the SARS-CoV-2 spike of the Wuhan strain. There are 12 residues in the CDR3. CDR1 and CDR2 from the germline V gene are GTSNPN and SVGIG (reference sequence). The V segment lost 3 bases and the J segment 6 bases; nucleotides outside the gene matches: 2. Method: immunoSEQ multiplex PCR; TCRdb's copy keeps in-frame clones and lacks some. The data contain about 280,000 clones, 70% to 90% of them singletons.

This chain links TRBV30 with TRBJ1-2; the match to TRBD1 covers 9 bases. The receptor comes from a person between 18 and 59 years old who received the Ad26.COV2.S COVID-19 vaccine or a placebo. This sample comprised peripheral blood, obtained in a trial of Ad26.COV2.S vaccine versus placebo. The CDR3 sequence: CAWRGQGDGYTF. As DNA, the CDR3 is TGTGCCTGGAGGGGACAGGGAGATGGCTACACCTTC.